One and the same sample provided the 18 T cell receptor beta chains below, sequenced in a study of shared clonotypes between healthy human individuals. The repertoire was sequenced with immunoSEQ multiplex PCR; TCRdb's copy has only in-frame clones and lacks some. Of over a million clones listed, roughly 96% are singletons. Material for sequencing was naive CD4+ T cells sorted from blood. As for subset: CD45RA+ positively selected. All receptors derive from a man in his thirties or forties in good health.

The rearrangement uses TRBV27 and TRBJ2-1; D is unresolved. Trimming shortened V by 6 bases and J by 0 bases, and 15 bases separated the two germline ends. The CDR3 is 16 residues long. Germline V CDR1 and CDR2: MNHEY, SMNVEV (reference sequence). Here the CDR3 reads CASSSLRGSSYNEQFF. DNA for the CDR3: TGTGCCAGCAGCTCCCTTCGAGGCAGCTCCTACAATGAGCAGTTCTTC.

V and J are TRBV18 and TRBJ2-1; 10 positions match TRBD1. The CDR3 extends over 15 amino acids. The V and J ends lost 2 bases and 6 bases, in that order; junction bases with no gene match: 4. CDR1 is KGHSH, CDR2 LQKENI, per germline. The CDR3, as DNA: TGTGCCAGCTCACCAAGGACAGGGGGTTCCAATGAGCAGTTCTTC. As protein: CASSPRTGGSNEQFF.

The chain employs TRBV19 and TRBJ2-5; unclear D gene. CDR1 and CDR2 from the germline V gene are LNHDA and SQIVND (reference sequence). The CDR3 has 15 residues. V lost 3 bases and J 1 base, leaving 12 bases between the germline ends. The CDR3 DNA follows: TGTGCCAGTAGTATCTCCCCCAATCCCCAAGAGACCCAGTACTTC. Its protein is CASSISPNPQETQYF.

The rearrangement joins TRBV7-9 to TRBJ2-7; 9 nucleotides agree with TRBD1. The germline gives CDR1 SEHNR, CDR2 FQNEAQ (reference sequence). J gave up 2 bases and V 5 bases, and 10 bases lay outside the gene matches. There are 16 residues in the CDR3. The CDR3 reads CASSQQTGTGTYEQYF. The CDR3 DNA reads as TGTGCCAGCAGCCAACAAACCGGGACAGGGACCTACGAGCAGTACTTC. The variable domain in full, with the rest retrieved from reference TRBV7-9 and TRBJ2-7, is DTGVSQNPRHKITKRGQNVTFRCDPISEHNRLYWYRQTLGQGPEFLTYFQNEAQLEKSRLLSDRFSAERPKGSFSTLEIQRTEQGDSAMYLCASSQQTGTGTYEQYFGPGTRLTVT.

This chain links TRBV7-9 with TRBJ2-7; D unresolved. Trimming took off 4 bases at V and 6 bases at J, with 13 bases between the two ends. CDR1 is SEHNR and CDR2 is FQNEAQ in the germline V gene (reference sequence). The CDR3 runs to 13 residues. Here the CDR3 reads CASSSRQVGEQYF. CDR3 nucleotide sequence: TGTGCCAGCAGCTCCCGTCAGGTTGGCGAGCAGTACTTC.

This clone has only one observation. This chain links TRBV6-5 with TRBJ2-7, with D possibly matching TRBD1 (5 bases). The CDR3 contains 14 residues. From germline, CDR1 is MNHEY and CDR2 SVGAGI. V was trimmed by 6 bases and J by 1 base, leaving 13 bases between them. The CDR3 protein is CASRGATMSYEQYF. The CDR3 DNA reads TGTGCCAGCAGAGGGGCAACGATGTCCTACGAGCAGTACTTC.

CDR3 coding DNA: TGTGCCAGCTCACCACTGGGGGCCCCGAACACCGGGGAGCTGTTTTTT. As protein: CASSPLGAPNTGELFF. The V call is TRBV18, the J call TRBJ2-2; D is perhaps TRBD1 (6 bases). Trimming cost V 1 base and J 0 bases, with 9 bases left between them. Per the germline V gene, CDR1 is KGHSH and CDR2 is LQKENI. This CDR3 contains 16 residues.

This chain uses TRBV28 with TRBJ2-3; D remains unclear. Trimming left V 7 bases short and J 2 bases short, with 7 bases between. The CDR3 extends over 12 amino acids. In germline, CDR1 is MDHEN, CDR2 SYDVKM. The CDR3 loop reads CASMIATDTQYF. In nucleotides, the CDR3 is TGTGCCAGCATGATAGCCACAGATACGCAGTATTTT.

This chain connects TRBV6-4 to TRBJ2-7; TRBD1 is a possible D gene (5 bases). The germline V gene encodes CDR1 MRHNA and CDR2 SNTAGT. Trimming left V 8 bases short and J 10 bases short, with 24 bases between. The CDR3 length is 14 residues. In DNA, the CDR3 is TGTGCCAGCGCTCTCGAAGAAGGGGTTGGCGCCCAGTACTTC. It encodes CASALEEGVGAQYF.

The chain joins TRBV18 to TRBJ1-4; D perhaps matches TRBD1 (6 bases). Germline CDR1 is KGHSH and CDR2 is LQKENI. V dropped 3 bases and J dropped 3 bases, with 11 bases sitting between them. CDR3 size: 15 residues. The CDR3 region has the DNA TGTGCCAGCTCACCGGCAGGGGCGGCTAATGAAAAACTGTTTTTT. This sequence encodes CASSPAGAANEKLFF.

The chain links TRBV11-2 to TRBJ1-4, with D possibly being TRBD1 (5 bases). V lost 5 bases to trimming and J lost 11 bases, with 18 bases between them. The germline V gene has CDR1 SGHAT and CDR2 FQNNGV. CDR3 length: 14 amino acids. The CDR3 sequence: CASSPEAGRGKLFF. As DNA, the CDR3 is TGTGCCAGCAGCCCCGAGGCCGGACGGGGGAAACTGTTTTTT.

V is TRBV27 and J is TRBJ1-1; a possible D gene is TRBD1 (6 bases). V was pared by 4 bases and J by 0 bases, with 12 bases between. CDR1 and CDR2 (germline): MNHEY, SMNVEV (reference sequence). The CDR3 has 15 residues. The CDR3, as DNA: TGTGCCAGCAGTTCTCCCGGGACATTGAACACTGAAGCTTTCTTT. Translation gives CASSSPGTLNTEAFF.

In regard to this clone: The sample carries other DNA sequences with the same CDR3. The V and J genes are TRBV18 and TRBJ2-3; TRBD2 might be the D (6 bases). V lost 2 bases and J lost 4, with 7 bases in between. The CDR3 has 13 residues. CDR1 is KGHSH, CDR2 LQKENI, per germline. The CDR3 here is CASSPGTADTQYF. Here the CDR3 DNA reads TGTGCCAGCTCACCAGGGACTGCAGATACGCAGTATTTT.

The genes are TRBV29-1 and TRBJ2-1; a possible D gene is TRBD2 (6 bases). The CDR3 extends over 15 amino acids. The V end was cut by 7 bases, the J end by 2 bases, with 18 bases between. The germline gives CDR1 SQVTM, CDR2 ANQGSEA. CDR3 sequence reads: CSAQRGREPYNEQFF. DNA of the CDR3: TGCAGCGCGCAGAGGGGTCGGGAGCCCTACAATGAGCAGTTCTTC.

J is TRBJ2-1 and V is TRBV19, with D possibly being TRBD2 (6 bases). V was clipped by 9 bases and J by 0 bases, with 18 bases between them. CDR3 length: 16 residues. Germline values: CDR1 LNHDA, CDR2 SQIVND (reference sequence). CDR3 sequence: CASGRAGMGSYNEQFF. DNA for the CDR3: TGTGCCAGCGGGAGAGCCGGGATGGGCTCCTACAATGAGCAGTTCTTC. Combining the CDR3 with reference TRBV19 and TRBJ2-1 gives the whole variable domain DGGITQSPKYLFRKEGQNVTLSCEQNLNHDAMYWYRQDPGQGLRLIYYSQIVNDFQKGDIAEGYSVSREKKESFPLTVTSAQKNPTAFYLCASGRAGMGSYNEQFFGPGTRLTVL.

This chain connects TRBV5-6 to TRBJ2-7, with D possibly being TRBD1 (5 bases). With 0 bases removed from V and 0 bases from J, the gap between germline ends came to 10 bases. This CDR3 comprises 15 residues. Per the germline V gene, CDR1 is SGHDT and CDR2 is YYEEEE. In DNA, the CDR3 is TGTGCCAGCAGCTTGGTGGGGCGAGGCTCCTACGAGCAGTACTTC. Protein: CASSLVGRGSYEQYF.

The chain links TRBV4-1 to TRBJ2-5; no reliable D call. V lost 0 bases and J 5 bases, leaving 7 bases between the germline ends. CDR1 MGHRA and CDR2 YSYEKL come from the germline V gene. This CDR3 contains 13 residues. The CDR3 region is CASSQDPGETQYF. DNA of the CDR3: TGCGCCAGCAGCCAAGATCCGGGTGAGACCCAGTACTTC.

The chain joins TRBV15 to TRBJ2-1; tentative D call: TRBD2 (6 bases). Per the germline V gene, CDR1 is LNHNV and CDR2 is YYDKDF (reference sequence). The length of the CDR3 is 16 residues. Trimming stripped 1 base from V and 4 bases from J, with 14 bases between. CDR3 nucleotide sequence: TGTGCCACCAGCAGAGGTCAGGAGGGCCTGTACAATGAGCAGTTCTTC. Translating gives CATSRGQEGLYNEQFF.